This entry concerns a single T cell receptor (beta chain). In the original workflow: For nucleated cells, counts were estimated from reference gene primer amplification. The table came from immunoSEQ multiplex PCR; TCRdb's copy has only in-frame clones and leaves some out. D and trimming were read from the DNA, whereas the V and J calls and clone size are those reported in that table. The sample records 150,000 to 200,000 clones, approximately 92% being singletons. This record belongs to a study of blood T cell repertoires in COVID-19. For the study at large: The samples span acute and convalescent COVID-19 from the United States, Italy and Spain.

Germline CDR1 and CDR2: LNHNV and YYDKDF (reference sequence). With 4 bases removed from V and 3 bases from J, the gap between germline ends came to 15 bases. The CDR3 runs 15 residues. The material sequenced was peripheral blood. The clonotype was recovered from a woman in her fifties or sixties with acute or convalescent COVID-19. This sequence joins TRBV15 and TRBJ1-1; D is perhaps TRBD1 (6 bases). The CDR3 DNA follows: TGTGCCACCAGCACCTTAGGGGGTGGGTACACTGAAGCTTTCTTT. This sequence encodes CATSTLGGGYTEAFF.